Reported below is one T cell receptor (beta chain). The antigen is unknown. This entry belongs to a study of tumor-infiltrating lymphocytes in localized non-small cell lung cancer. Across the study: From each patient, both tumor and uninvolved lung, non-adjacent to tumor, were sampled. Study-level results: Higher tumor T cell infiltration than in uninvolved lung was supported by TCRbeta sequencing.

Trimming cost V 6 bases and J 0 bases, with 13 bases left between them. This CDR3 spans 15 amino acids. The germline V gene has CDR1 SGHNT and CDR2 YYREEE (reference sequence). Assay: immunoSEQ multiplex PCR; the TCRdb copy retains only in-frame clones and omits some. The table records roughly 11,000 clones, roughly 84% of them present only once. This chain joins TRBV5-4 and TRBJ2-1; D tentatively fits TRBD1 or TRBD2 (5 bases each). Sample: lung tumor tissue. The origin of this receptor is a human donor with non-small cell lung cancer. The CDR3 reads CASTLGRVSYNEQFF. The CDR3 DNA reads TGTGCCAGCACCCTGGGGCGGGTCTCCTACAATGAGCAGTTCTTC.